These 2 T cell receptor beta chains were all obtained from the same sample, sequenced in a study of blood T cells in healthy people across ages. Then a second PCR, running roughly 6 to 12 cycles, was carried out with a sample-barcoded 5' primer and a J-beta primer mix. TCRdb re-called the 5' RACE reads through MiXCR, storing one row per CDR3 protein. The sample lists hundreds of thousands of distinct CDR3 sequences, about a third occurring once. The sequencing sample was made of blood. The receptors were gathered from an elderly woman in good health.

DNA for the CDR3: TGTGCCAGCAGCCCCCAGCGGGGGGGGCTTCTAGATACGCAGTATTTT. Protein sequence: CASSPQRGGLLDTQYF. The chain combines TRBV6-2 or TRBV6-3 with TRBJ2-3; 10 bases map to TRBD2. V lost 6 bases and J lost 5; bases outside the gene matches: 11. This CDR3 region has 16 residues. Germline V gives CDR1 MNHEY, CDR2 SVGEGT.

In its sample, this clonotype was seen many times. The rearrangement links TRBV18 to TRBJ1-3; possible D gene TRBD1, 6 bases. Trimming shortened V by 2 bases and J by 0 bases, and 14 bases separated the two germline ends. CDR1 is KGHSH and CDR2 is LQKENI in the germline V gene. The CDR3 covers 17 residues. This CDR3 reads CASSPLGHADSGNTIYF. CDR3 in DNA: TGTGCCAGCTCACCATTGGGACACGCCGACTCTGGAAACACCATATATTTT.